This T cell receptor beta chain was identified in a study of beta chain features in type 1 diabetes. Trimming stripped 6 bases from V and 3 bases from J, with 15 bases between. This CDR3 contains 14 residues. Germline V gives CDR1 MNHEY, CDR2 SVGAGI. A CD45RO/CCR7/CD25/CD127/CD95/CD27 panel sorted naive, central memory, regulatory and stem cell-like memory CD4+ cells. The authors reverse transcribed all of the isolated RNA, so sequencing captured expressed TCRB transcripts. The read count averaged around 3.5 million across naive, central memory and regulatory T cell samples. The repertoire was sequenced with immunoSEQ multiplex PCR; TCRdb's copy has only in-frame clones and lacks some. The data hold some 350,000 clones, with about 13% observed a single time. The study's findings and limits: Among all four CD4+ subsets, Type 1 diabetes patients had TCRB CDR3s that were moderately but significantly shorter.

This clone occurred a few times. Its antigen remains unidentified. The chain links TRBV6-5 to TRBJ2-7; D call uncertain. Source material: naive CD4+ T cells from blood. This clonotype was sampled from a woman aged 18-29 years with type 1 diabetes. The CDR3 protein is CASRLTLLDYEQYV. For the CDR3, the DNA is TGTGCCAGCAGATTGACACTGCTGGACTACGAGCAGTACGTC.